The sequence of this T cell receptor (beta chain) was determined in a study of glioma-infiltrating T cells. For the study at large: WHO grade II oligodendrogliomas or astrocytomas, plus non-recurrent WHO grade IV glioblastomas, were sampled. Study results and limitations: Gliomas, especially low-grade, showed above-expected tissue-blood divergence; non-neoplastic patients showed below. Signature shared blood CDR3 motifs were enriched in low-divergence and depleted in high-divergence patients.

Per germline, CDR1 DFQATT and CDR2 SNEGSKA (reference sequence). This CDR3 is built from 15 residues. The V end was cut by 0 bases, the J end by 6 bases, with 15 bases between. This clonotype was counted a few times. As yet, its antigen is unknown. TCR alpha and beta CDR3 regions were amplified from RNA using iRepertoire nested multiplex PCR. One-step reverse transcription and amplification started from around 100-400 ng of tissue mRNA or PBMC total RNA. TCRdb processed the multiplex PCR reads anew with MiXCR; each CDR3 protein has one entry. This sample has 300,000 to 450,000 distinct CDR3 sequences, with roughly two fifths found just once.

The rearrangement joins TRBV20-1 to TRBJ2-1; perhaps D is TRBD1 or TRBD2 (6 bases each). The clonotype was recovered from a human donor with low-grade glioma or glioblastoma, undergoing nonglioma brain surgery, or in good health (not recorded which). The sample consisted of glioma tissue, nonneoplastic brain tissue, or PBMCs (not recorded which). CDR3: CSARDEQGLFNEQFF. The CDR3 coding sequence is TGCAGTGCTAGAGATGAACAGGGACTCTTCAATGAGCAGTTCTTC.